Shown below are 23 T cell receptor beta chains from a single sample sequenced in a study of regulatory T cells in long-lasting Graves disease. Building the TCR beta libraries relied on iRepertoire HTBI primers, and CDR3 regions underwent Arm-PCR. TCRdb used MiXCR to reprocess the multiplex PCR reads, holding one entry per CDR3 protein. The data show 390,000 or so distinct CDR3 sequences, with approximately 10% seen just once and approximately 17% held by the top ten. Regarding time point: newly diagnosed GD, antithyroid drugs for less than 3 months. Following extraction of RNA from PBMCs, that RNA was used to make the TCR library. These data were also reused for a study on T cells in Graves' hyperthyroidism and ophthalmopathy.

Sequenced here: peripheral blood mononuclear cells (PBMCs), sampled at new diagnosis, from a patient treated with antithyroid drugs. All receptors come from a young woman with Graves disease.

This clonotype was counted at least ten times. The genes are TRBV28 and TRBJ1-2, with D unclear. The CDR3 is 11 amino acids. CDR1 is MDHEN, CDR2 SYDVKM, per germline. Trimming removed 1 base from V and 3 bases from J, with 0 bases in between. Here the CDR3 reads CASSLYYGYTF. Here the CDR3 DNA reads TGTGCCAGCAGTTTATACTATGGCTACACCTTC.

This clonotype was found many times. The CDR3 protein is CASSLLSIRTSARDTQYF. DNA for the CDR3: TGTGCCAGCAGCTTGCTTTCAATTAGGACCTCGGCTCGTGATACGCAGTATTTT. This sequence joins TRBV7-8 and TRBJ2-3; D call uncertain. Per germline, CDR1 SGHVS and CDR2 FQNEAQ. CDR3 length: 18 residues. The ends were cut back, 3 bases at V and 6 bases at J, with 25 bases in the middle. Combining the CDR3 with reference TRBV7-8 and TRBJ2-3 gives the whole variable domain GAGVSQSPRYKVAKRGQDVALRCDPISGHVSLFWYQQALGQGPEFLTYFQNEAQLDKSGLPSDRFFAERPEGSVSTLKIQRTQQEDSAVYLCASSLLSIRTSARDTQYFGPGTRLTVL.

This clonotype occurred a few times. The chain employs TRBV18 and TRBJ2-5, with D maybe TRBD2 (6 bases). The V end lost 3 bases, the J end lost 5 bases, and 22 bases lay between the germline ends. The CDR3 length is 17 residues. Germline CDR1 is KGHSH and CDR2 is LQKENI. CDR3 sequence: CASSPRLGIGVGETQYF. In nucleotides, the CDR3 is TGTGCCAGCTCACCTCGACTAGGAATAGGAGTAGGTGAGACCCAGTACTTC.

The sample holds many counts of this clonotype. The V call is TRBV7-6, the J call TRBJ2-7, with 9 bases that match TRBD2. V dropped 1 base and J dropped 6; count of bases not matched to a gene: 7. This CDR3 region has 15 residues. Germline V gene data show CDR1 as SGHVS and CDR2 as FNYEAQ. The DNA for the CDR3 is TGTGCCAGCAGCTTAGAGGGTAGCGGGAGAGGCGAGCAGTACTTC. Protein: CASSLEGSGRGEQYF.

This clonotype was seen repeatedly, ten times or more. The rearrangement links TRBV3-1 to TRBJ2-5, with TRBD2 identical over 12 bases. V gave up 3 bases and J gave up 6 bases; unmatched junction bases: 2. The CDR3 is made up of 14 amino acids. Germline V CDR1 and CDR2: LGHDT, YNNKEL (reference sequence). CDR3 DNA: TGTGCCAGCAGCCAGGGGACTAGCGGGCAGACCCAGTACTTC. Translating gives CASSQGTSGQTQYF.

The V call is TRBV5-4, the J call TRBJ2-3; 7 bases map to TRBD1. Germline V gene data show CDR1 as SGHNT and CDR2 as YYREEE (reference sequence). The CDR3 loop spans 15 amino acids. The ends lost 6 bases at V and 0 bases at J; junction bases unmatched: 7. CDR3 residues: CASKVWGQSTDTQYF. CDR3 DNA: TGTGCCAGCAAGGTTTGGGGACAGAGCACAGATACGCAGTATTTT.

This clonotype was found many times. The CDR3 sequence: CATSDPGQGIYEQYF. CDR3 coding DNA: TGTGCCACCAGTGACCCGGGACAGGGCATCTACGAGCAGTACTTC. The rearrangement joins TRBV24-1 to TRBJ2-7, with 9 bases lining up with TRBD1. Germline CDR1 reads KGHDR; CDR2 reads SFDVKD. This CDR3 spans 15 amino acids. Trimming removed 4 bases from V and 3 bases from J; junction bases left unmatched: 6.

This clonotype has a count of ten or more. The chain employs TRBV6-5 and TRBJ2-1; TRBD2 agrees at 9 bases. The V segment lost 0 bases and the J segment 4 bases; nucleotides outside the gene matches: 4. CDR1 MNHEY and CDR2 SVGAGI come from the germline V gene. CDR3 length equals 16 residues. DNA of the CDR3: TGTGCCAGCAGTTACTCGGCGGGGGGGAGATACAATGAGCAGTTCTTC. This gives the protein CASSYSAGGRYNEQFF.

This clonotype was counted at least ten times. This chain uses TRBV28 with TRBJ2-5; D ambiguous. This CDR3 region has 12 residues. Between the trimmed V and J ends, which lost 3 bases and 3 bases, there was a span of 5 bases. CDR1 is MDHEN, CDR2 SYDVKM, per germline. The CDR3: CASSLREETQYF. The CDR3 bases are TGTGCCAGCAGTTTGAGAGAAGAGACCCAGTACTTC.

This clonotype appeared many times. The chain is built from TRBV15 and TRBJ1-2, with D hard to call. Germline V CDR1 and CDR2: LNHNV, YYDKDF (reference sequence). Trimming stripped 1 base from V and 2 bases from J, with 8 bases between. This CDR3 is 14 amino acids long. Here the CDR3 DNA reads TGTGCCACCAGCAGAGCCCGGGAGAACTATGGCTACACCTTC. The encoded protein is CATSRARENYGYTF.

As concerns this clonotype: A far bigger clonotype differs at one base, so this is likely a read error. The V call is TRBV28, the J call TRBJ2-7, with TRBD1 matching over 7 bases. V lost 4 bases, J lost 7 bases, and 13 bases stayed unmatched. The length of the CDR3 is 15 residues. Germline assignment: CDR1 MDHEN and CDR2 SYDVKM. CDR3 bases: TGTGCCAGCAGTTACCCCGGACAGGCAGACAATGAGCAGTACTTC. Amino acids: CASSYPGQADNEQYF.

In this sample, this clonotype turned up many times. The CDR3, as DNA: TGTGCCACCAGCAGAGATCCGGACAGGGACGCTTGGAGCAATCAGCCCCAGCATTTT. It yields the protein CATSRDPDRDAWSNQPQHF. This chain uses TRBV15 with TRBJ1-5; the match to TRBD1 covers 8 bases. This CDR3 comprises 19 residues. Germline lookup yields CDR1 LNHNV and CDR2 YYDKDF (reference sequence). J lost 1 base, V lost 0 bases, and 11 bases had no gene match. Variable domain in full (rest from reference TRBV15 and TRBJ1-5): DAMVIQNPRYQVTQFGKPVTLSCSQTLNHNVMYWYQQKSSQAPKLLFHYYDKDFNNEADTPDNFQSRRPNTSFCFLDIRSPGLGDTAMYLCATSRDPDRDAWSNQPQHFGDGTRLSIL.

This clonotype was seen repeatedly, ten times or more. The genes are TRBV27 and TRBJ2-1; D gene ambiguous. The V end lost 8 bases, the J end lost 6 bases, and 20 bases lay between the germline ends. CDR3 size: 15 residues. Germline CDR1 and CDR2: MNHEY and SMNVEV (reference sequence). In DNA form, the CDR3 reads TGTGCCAGCGCGAAGATGATTCGGGTGAGCAATGAGCAGTTCTTC. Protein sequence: CASAKMIRVSNEQFF.

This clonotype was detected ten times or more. In DNA, the CDR3 is TGCAGTGCTAGGTGGTATGGCTACACCTTC. Translating gives CSARWYGYTF. The chain has TRBV20-1 and TRBJ1-2; D is ambiguous. This CDR3 spans 10 amino acids. V was pared by 3 bases and J by 5 bases, with 4 bases between. The germline V gene has CDR1 DFQATT and CDR2 SNEGSKA (reference sequence).

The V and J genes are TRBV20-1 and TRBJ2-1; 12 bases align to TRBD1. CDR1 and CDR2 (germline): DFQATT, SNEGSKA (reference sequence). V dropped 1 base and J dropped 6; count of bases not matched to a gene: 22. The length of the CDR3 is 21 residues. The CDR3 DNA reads TGCAGTGCTAGAGGCGGTCCCGGGACAGGGGGCTCGGGAGCCATGCGCAATGAGCAGTTCTTC. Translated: CSARGGPGTGGSGAMRNEQFF.

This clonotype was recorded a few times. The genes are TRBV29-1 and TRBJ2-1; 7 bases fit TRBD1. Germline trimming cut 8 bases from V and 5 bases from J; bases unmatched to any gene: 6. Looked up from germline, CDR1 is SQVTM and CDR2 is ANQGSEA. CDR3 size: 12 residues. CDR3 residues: CSTGTEHNEQFF. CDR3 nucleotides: TGCAGCACGGGGACAGAACACAATGAGCAGTTCTTC.

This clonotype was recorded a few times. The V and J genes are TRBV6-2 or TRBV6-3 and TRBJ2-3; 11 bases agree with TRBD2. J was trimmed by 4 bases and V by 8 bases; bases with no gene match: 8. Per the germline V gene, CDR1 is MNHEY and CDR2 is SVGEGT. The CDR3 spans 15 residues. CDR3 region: CASAGTSGGSDTQYF. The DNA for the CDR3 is TGTGCCAGCGCGGGGACTAGCGGCGGTTCAGATACGCAGTATTTT.

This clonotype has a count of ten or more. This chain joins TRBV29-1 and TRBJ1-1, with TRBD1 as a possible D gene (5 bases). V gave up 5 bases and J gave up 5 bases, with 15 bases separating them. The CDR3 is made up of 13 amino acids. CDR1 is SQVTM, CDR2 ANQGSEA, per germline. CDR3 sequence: CSVRGRLVTEAFF. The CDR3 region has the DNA TGCAGCGTTCGGGGCCGATTGGTAACTGAAGCTTTCTTT.

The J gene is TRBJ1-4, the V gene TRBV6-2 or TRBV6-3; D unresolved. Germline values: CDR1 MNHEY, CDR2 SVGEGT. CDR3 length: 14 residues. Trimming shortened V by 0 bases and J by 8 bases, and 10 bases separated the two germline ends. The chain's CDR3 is CASSYSTSGEKLFF. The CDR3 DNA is TGTGCCAGCAGTTACTCGACATCGGGAGAAAAACTGTTTTTT.

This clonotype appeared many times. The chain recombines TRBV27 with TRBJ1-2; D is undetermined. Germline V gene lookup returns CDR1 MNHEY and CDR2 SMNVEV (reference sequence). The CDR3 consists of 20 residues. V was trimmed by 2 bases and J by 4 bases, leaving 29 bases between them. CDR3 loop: CASSLVGGFRASYSGYGYTF. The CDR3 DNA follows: TGTGCCAGCAGTTTAGTTGGCGGGTTTCGGGCCTCCTATTCTGGCTATGGCTACACCTTC.

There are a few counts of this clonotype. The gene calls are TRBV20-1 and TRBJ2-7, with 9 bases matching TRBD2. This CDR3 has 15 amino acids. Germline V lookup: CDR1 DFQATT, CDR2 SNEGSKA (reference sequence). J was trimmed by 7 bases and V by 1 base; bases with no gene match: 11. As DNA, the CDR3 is TGCAGTGCTAGAGTGATCTTGGGACTAGCAAGTGAGCAGTACTTC. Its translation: CSARVILGLASEQYF.

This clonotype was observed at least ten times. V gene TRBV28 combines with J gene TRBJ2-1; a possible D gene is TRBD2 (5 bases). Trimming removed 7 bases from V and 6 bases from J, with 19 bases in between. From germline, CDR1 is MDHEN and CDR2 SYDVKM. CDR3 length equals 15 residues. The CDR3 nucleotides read TGTGCCAGCATCGAGTCGGGGTCAAGTGCCAATGAGCAGTTCTTC. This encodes CASIESGSSANEQFF.

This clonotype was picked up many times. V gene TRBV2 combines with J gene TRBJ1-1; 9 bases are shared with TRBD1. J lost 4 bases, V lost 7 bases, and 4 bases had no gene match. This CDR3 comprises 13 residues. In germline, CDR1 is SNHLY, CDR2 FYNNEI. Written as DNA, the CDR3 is TGTGCCAGCATGGGACAGGGTGGCACTGAAGCTTTCTTT. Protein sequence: CASMGQGGTEAFF.